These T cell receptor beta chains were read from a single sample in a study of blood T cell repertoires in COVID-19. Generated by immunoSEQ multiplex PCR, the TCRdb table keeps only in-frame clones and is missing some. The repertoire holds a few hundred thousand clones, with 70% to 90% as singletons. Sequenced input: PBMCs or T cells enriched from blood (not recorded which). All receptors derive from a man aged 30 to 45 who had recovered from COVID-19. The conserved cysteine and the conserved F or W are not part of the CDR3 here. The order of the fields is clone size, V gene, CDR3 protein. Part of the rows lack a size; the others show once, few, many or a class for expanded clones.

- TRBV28 ASTGRRGVPDTGELF
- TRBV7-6 ASSLVGGVAAEAF
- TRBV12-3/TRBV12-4 ASSLNRVNEQF
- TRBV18 ASSPTQGNSPLH
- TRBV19 ASRGLQETQY
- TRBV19 ASSIPGTEGSEQY
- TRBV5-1 ASSLGGHGYT
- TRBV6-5 ASSLAEGTYEQY
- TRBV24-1 ATMGLAGVGGSEQF
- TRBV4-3 ASSQEYRFYEQY
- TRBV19 ASSIVAGIAKNIQY
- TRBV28 ASSLWRESSYEQY
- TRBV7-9 ASSLTGTNTEAF
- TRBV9 ASSVAFTGTTDTQY
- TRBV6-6 ASTLGAYNEQF
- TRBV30 AWRNRGTGSPLH
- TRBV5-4 ASSLRGLNEQY
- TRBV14 ASSTTGTAIKETQY
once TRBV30 ACKYRTSGAGELF
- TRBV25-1 ASSEWETDTQY
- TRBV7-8 ASSLETGRGSLYGYT
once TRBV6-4 ASSDSTGGQSQETQY
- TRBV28 ASSTLTRVPFRDQPQH
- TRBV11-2 ASSLGAGQTYEQY
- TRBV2 ASSIPDRRRGHNEQF
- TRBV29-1 SVGAGGQETQY
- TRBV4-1 ASSQDGWDRGQSGNTIY
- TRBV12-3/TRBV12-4 ASTKDIIYEQY
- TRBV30 AWSSRGGNTEAF
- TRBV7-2 ASSFVFRDRQETQY
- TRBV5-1 ASSLDRAGGEKLF
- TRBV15 ATSREGQLYGYT
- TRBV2 ASSEQGKTEAF
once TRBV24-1 ATSDPRQGADYGYT
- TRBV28 ASSLFGPGAGELF
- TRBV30 AWLRVSGNTIY
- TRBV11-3 ASSLGRGNTEAF
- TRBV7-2 ASSSETSGTDTQY
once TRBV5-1 ASSLRVIDTEAF
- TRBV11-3 ASSLRDRGENTIY
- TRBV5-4 ASSLWGLAGGGSYEQY
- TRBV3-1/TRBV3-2 ASRWQGAPEAF
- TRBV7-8 ASSHRLAGAETQY
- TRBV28 ASKPSAESGNTIY
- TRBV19 ASSTREGRLSYEQY
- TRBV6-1 ASSEAFGGANRESGNTIY
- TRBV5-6 ASSPGPAGGGATQY
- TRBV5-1 ASSLKFGTGNTGELF
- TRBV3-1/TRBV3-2 ASSQVRGGTSTDTQY
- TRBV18 ASSPTPPLAVNQETQY
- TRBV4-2 ASSRVGEMNTEAF
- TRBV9 ASSVGRQSRGTEAF
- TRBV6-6 ATHPAQGQETQY
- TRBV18 ASSPGGSVTEAF